The clone carrying this T cell receptor beta chain has at least ten counts. During its preparation, the TCRbeta library received unique molecular identifiers. TCRdb re-called the PCR reads with MiXCR, one entry per CDR3 protein. This sample has fewer than 130,000 distinct CDR3 sequences, with about a tenth found just once. These data come from a study of T-cell reconstitution after alpha-beta-depleted transplantation in children. The CDR3 loop spans 17 amino acids. V was pared by 8 bases and J by 2 bases, with 22 bases between. The chain links TRBV12-3 or TRBV12-4 to TRBJ2-1, with D possibly matching TRBD1 (6 bases). This clonotype was sampled from a human donor who donated a stem cell graft to a child with acute lymphoblastic leukemia. The input for sequencing was PBMCs from the stem cell graft donor, taken from the stem cell graft. CDR3 bases: TGTGCCAGCGGCTTAAGAGCGGACAGCCCACCCTACAATGAGCAGTTCTTC. This sequence encodes CASGLRADSPPYNEQFF.